A single sample gave rise to the 23 T cell receptor beta chains below, sequenced in a study of identical twins. TCRdb analysed the 5' RACE reads with MiXCR anew, one entry per CDR3 protein. The data contain roughly 250,000 distinct CDR3 sequences, about 14% of them singletons. The sequenced sample was memory (CD45RO+) T cells sorted from blood. The receptors derive from a woman under 30 in good health.

This clonotype has just a few counts. The rearrangement links TRBV6-1 to TRBJ1-6; TRBD1 is a possible D gene (5 bases). Trimming shortened V by 5 bases and J by 0 bases, and 11 bases separated the two germline ends. The germline gives CDR1 MNHNS, CDR2 SASEGT. This CDR3 region has 16 residues. This CDR3 reads CASSPGLNSYNSPLHF. The CDR3 DNA sequence: TGTGCCAGCAGTCCAGGGTTGAACTCCTATAATTCACCCCTCCACTTT.

This clonotype has a handful of counts. The rearrangement joins TRBV6-6 to TRBJ1-4, with D hard to call. The V end lost 6 bases, the J end lost 7 bases, and 6 bases lay between the germline ends. Germline V CDR1 and CDR2: MNHNY, SVGAGI (reference sequence). The CDR3 runs to 11 residues. The CDR3 region is CASSTFEKLFF. CDR3 DNA: TGTGCCAGCAGCACCTTTGAAAAACTGTTTTTT.

J is TRBJ2-3 and V is TRBV10-3, with 9 bases that match TRBD1. This CDR3 region has 17 residues. After removal of 6 bases from V and 2 bases from J, the junction contained 12 bases not matched to a gene. From germline, CDR1 is ENHRY and CDR2 SYGVKD. CDR3 in amino acids: CAISDFTGGFSTDTQYF. CDR3 bases: TGTGCCATCAGCGACTTTACAGGGGGCTTTTCCACAGATACGCAGTATTTT.

This rearrangement joins TRBV12-3 or TRBV12-4 to TRBJ1-2, with no clear D. V dropped 2 bases and J dropped 7 bases, with 14 bases sitting between them. This CDR3 has 14 residues. CDR3 bases: TGTGCCAGCAGTTTATTTGGCCTCCGAGGTGGCTACACCTTC. It codes for CASSLFGLRGGYTF.

In its sample, this clonotype was seen a few times. The J gene is TRBJ1-2, the V gene TRBV20-1; 9 bases agree with TRBD1. Germline CDR1 DFQATT, CDR2 SNEGSKA (reference sequence). This CDR3 region has 14 residues. V lost 5 bases and J lost 8; bases outside the gene matches: 12. DNA for the CDR3: TGCAGTGCTTCCCCCGGGACAGGGACTGGGGGCTACACCTTC. Translating gives CSASPGTGTGGYTF.

This clonotype was detected a few times. CDR3 sequence reads: CASSPPSTQGGEQYF. The CDR3 nucleotides are TGTGCCAGCTCACCACCCTCAACCCAGGGGGGCGAGCAGTACTTC. The chain carries TRBV18 and TRBJ2-7; TRBD1 is a possible D gene (7 bases). This CDR3 comprises 15 residues. Looked up from germline, CDR1 is KGHSH and CDR2 is LQKENI. V lost 0 bases, J lost 6 bases, and 15 bases lay in between.

This clonotype showed up just a few times. The V gene is TRBV15, the J gene TRBJ1-2; tentatively, D is TRBD1 (6 bases). Germline V gene data show CDR1 as LNHNV and CDR2 as YYDKDF (reference sequence). Trimming removed 5 bases from V and 8 bases from J, with 21 bases in between. This CDR3 comprises 15 residues. The CDR3 bases are TGTGCCACCAGCCACAACTCCAGGGGAGGCGGAGGCTACACCTTC. It yields the protein CATSHNSRGGGGYTF.

This chain uses TRBV5-1 with TRBJ2-7, with 9 bases aligning to TRBD2. Germline CDR1 is SGHRS and CDR2 is YFSETQ. The CDR3 is 15 residues long. V shed 4 bases and J 5 bases; nucleotides not matched to a gene: 10. The DNA of the CDR3 is TGCGCCAGCAGCAAGGAGGTAGCGGGAGCCGACGAGCAGTACTTC. Translation gives CASSKEVAGADEQYF.

J is TRBJ2-5 and V is TRBV7-6; D call uncertain. V was cut by 3 bases and J by 5 bases, with 13 bases left in between. This CDR3 is built from 14 residues. The germline gives CDR1 SGHVS, CDR2 FNYEAQ. This chain's CDR3 is CASSLGSNGETQYF. The CDR3 DNA follows: TGTGCCAGCAGCTTGGGGTCTAATGGGGAGACCCAGTACTTC.

V usage is TRBV28 and J usage is TRBJ2-7, with 12 bases aligning to TRBD2. This CDR3 is built from 16 residues. Trimming removed 6 bases from V and 2 bases from J; junction bases left unmatched: 8. CDR1 and CDR2 from the germline V gene are MDHEN and SYDVKM. Here the CDR3 reads CASRIRTSGVPYEQYF. The CDR3 DNA is TGTGCCAGCAGAATCCGGACTAGCGGGGTCCCCTACGAGCAGTACTTC.

This clonotype was picked up a small number of times. This chain links TRBV6-6 with TRBJ2-3; 7 nucleotides match TRBD2. CDR1 is MNHNY and CDR2 is SVGAGI in the germline V gene (reference sequence). This CDR3 is built from 13 residues. J was trimmed by 1 base and V by 7 bases; bases with no gene match: 2. The chain's CDR3 is CASTLAGTDTQYF. The DNA of the CDR3 is TGTGCCAGCACCCTAGCGGGCACAGATACGCAGTATTTT.

This chain connects TRBV4-3 to TRBJ2-5; maybe TRBD1 (5 bases). Trimming cost V 0 bases and J 8 bases, with 13 bases left between them. Germline loops: CDR1 LGHNA, CDR2 YSLEER. The CDR3 extends over 14 amino acids. This CDR3 is CASSQDRQGLTQYF. CDR3 sequence (DNA): TGCGCCAGCAGCCAAGATAGGCAGGGTTTAACCCAGTACTTC.

This clonotype has ten or more counts. CDR3 protein: CASSFETGDQPQHF. The CDR3 nucleotides read TGTGCCAGCAGTTTTGAGACAGGGGATCAGCCCCAGCATTTT. The J gene is TRBJ1-5, the V gene TRBV12-3 or TRBV12-4; 8 bases fit TRBD1. Losses at the gene ends were 3 bases for V and 5 bases for J; bases not matched to a gene: 3. CDR3 length: 14 amino acids.

In its sample, this clonotype was seen a few times. V and J are TRBV3-1 and TRBJ2-1, with D maybe TRBD2 (6 bases). V shed 1 base and J shed 6 bases, with 10 bases lying between them. The CDR3 consists of 14 residues. The germline CDR1 and CDR2 sequences are LGHDT and YNNKEL (reference sequence). DNA of the CDR3: TGTGCCAGCAGCCAAGTGGGGCGGGGCAATGAGCAGTTCTTC. Amino acid sequence: CASSQVGRGNEQFF.

The chain employs TRBV20-1 and TRBJ1-5, with D perhaps matching TRBD1 (5 bases). V lost 6 bases and J lost 4, with 13 bases in between. The germline V gene encodes CDR1 DFQATT and CDR2 SNEGSKA (reference sequence). The CDR3 is 13 residues long. CDR3 bases: TGCAGTGCAGTCCAGGGTAGGAATCAGCCCCAGCATTTT. It encodes CSAVQGRNQPQHF.

This clonotype showed up just a few times. The DNA for the CDR3 is TGTGCCAGCAGCGGACAGGGGGGGGGCTACACCTTC. Residues: CASSGQGGGYTF. V is TRBV7-2 and J is TRBJ1-2, with 10 bases identical to TRBD1. With 5 bases clipped from V and 8 bases from J, the junction kept 2 bases outside the gene matches. Germline CDR1 SGHTA, CDR2 FQGNSA. This CDR3 spans 12 amino acids.

V and J are TRBV2 and TRBJ2-7, with 7 bases identical to TRBD2. The CDR3 is 16 residues long. Trimming at V came to 6 bases and at J to 2 bases, leaving 13 bases not matched to a gene. The germline V gene encodes CDR1 SNHLY and CDR2 FYNNEI. This chain's CDR3 is CASRDTPLAEAYEQYF. In nucleotides, the CDR3 is TGTGCCAGCAGGGACACCCCCCTAGCGGAGGCCTACGAGCAGTACTTC. The full variable domain, in which reference TRBV2 and TRBJ2-7 provide the parts outside the CDR3, is EPEVTQTPSHQVTQMGQEVILRCVPISNHLYFYWYRQILGQKVEFLVSFYNNEISEKSEIFDDQFSVERPDGSNFTLKIRSTKLEDSAMYFCASRDTPLAEAYEQYFGPGTRLTVT.

There are a few counts of this clonotype. The chain employs TRBV11-3 and TRBJ2-3, with a tentative D call TRBD1 (6 bases). CDR1 is SGHNT and CDR2 is YENEEA in the germline V gene. CDR3 size: 13 residues. V was trimmed by 3 bases and J by 5 bases, leaving 9 bases between them. The CDR3 sequence: CASSFRGGDTQYF. The CDR3, as DNA: TGTGCCAGCAGCTTTCGAGGGGGAGATACGCAGTATTTT.

This clonotype was observed a few times. The chain is built from TRBV24-1 and TRBJ2-1, with 8 bases that match TRBD1. Germline CDR1 is KGHDR and CDR2 is SFDVKD. The V segment lost 4 bases and the J segment 4 bases; nucleotides outside the gene matches: 8. This CDR3 comprises 16 residues. CDR3 nucleotides: TGTGCCACCAGTGACCCGACAGGGGAAGGTTACAATGAGCAGTTCTTC. It translates to CATSDPTGEGYNEQFF.

This clonotype was observed a handful of times. The chain has TRBV29-1 and TRBJ2-5, with 9 bases fitting TRBD1. CDR3 length: 14 amino acids. The V gene's germline CDR1 is SQVTM and CDR2 ANQGSEA. With V trimmed by 5 bases and J by 2 bases, 6 bases remained unmatched. DNA for the CDR3: TGCAGCGTTTCGGGACAGGGCGGACAAGAGACCCAGTACTTC. As protein: CSVSGQGGQETQYF.

This clonotype has more than one count but fewer than ten. The chain is built from TRBV2 and TRBJ2-7; 7 nucleotides align to TRBD2. From germline, CDR1 is SNHLY and CDR2 FYNNEI. Losses at the gene ends were 6 bases for V and 2 bases for J; bases not matched to a gene: 7. The CDR3 extends over 14 amino acids. CDR3 loop: CASSLRGLAYEQYF. The CDR3 DNA reads TGTGCCAGCAGCCTCCGCGGACTAGCCTACGAGCAGTACTTC.

This clonotype was recorded a few times. This rearrangement joins TRBV6-1 to TRBJ1-4; D remains unclear. The CDR3 is made up of 17 amino acids. From germline, CDR1 is MNHNS and CDR2 SASEGT. Between the trimmed V and J ends, which lost 0 bases and 6 bases, there was a span of 17 bases. The CDR3 reads CASSEAPTRAYHEKLFF. CDR3 bases: TGTGCCAGCAGTGAAGCGCCAACAAGAGCCTACCATGAAAAACTGTTTTTT.

This clonotype showed up just a few times. This rearrangement joins TRBV20-1 to TRBJ2-2, with D uncertain. The germline V gene has CDR1 DFQATT and CDR2 SNEGSKA (reference sequence). V was clipped by 6 bases and J by 2 bases, with 10 bases between them. This CDR3 has 13 residues. The CDR3: CSAPDSNTGELFF. In DNA form, the CDR3 reads TGCAGTGCCCCAGACTCCAACACCGGGGAGCTGTTTTTT.